This T cell receptor beta chain was sequenced for a study of response to subunit inactivated influenza vaccine. Germline V gene data show CDR1 as SGHDT and CDR2 as YYEEEE. CDR3 length equals 14 residues. Trimming took off 4 bases at V and 7 bases at J, with 17 bases between the two ends. In this sample, this clonotype turned up once. Its antigen remains unknown. Broader study findings: The authors suggested that every seasonal influenza vaccination recruits few new T cells.

MiXCR, applied by TCRdb to the RT-PCR reads, yields one record per CDR3 protein. Of 650,000 or so distinct CDR3 sequences listed, 14% were seen once; the top ten hold about 7.6%. The sequence was obtained from a man aged 45 to 65 who received an inactivated influenza vaccine. The chain recombines TRBV5-6 with TRBJ1-2, with D uncertain. The sample in question was PBMCs from blood, obtained 14 days before vaccination. The CDR3 reads CASSPGEGSSGYTF. As DNA, the CDR3 is TGTGCCAGCAGCCCCGGGGAAGGGTCGAGTGGCTACACCTTC.